Included here is one TCR beta chain sequence, with context. Data came from immunoSEQ multiplex PCR; TCRdb stores just in-frame clones and leaves some out. The sample yields 35,000 or so clones, over 75% seen once. The data stem from a study of blood T cell repertoires in COVID-19. V was clipped by 7 bases and J by 0 bases; unmatched bases: 10. Germline loops: CDR1 SQVTM, CDR2 ANQGSEA. This CDR3 is 16 amino acids long. The V and J genes are TRBV29-1 and TRBJ1-2; 11 bases agree with TRBD1. The specimen was peripheral blood. The sequence was collected from an elderly man with active or convalescent COVID-19. DNA of the CDR3: TGCAGCGCCTCAGGGGACAGGGGGATAGCTAACTATGGCTACACCTTC. Its protein product is CSASGDRGIANYGYTF.